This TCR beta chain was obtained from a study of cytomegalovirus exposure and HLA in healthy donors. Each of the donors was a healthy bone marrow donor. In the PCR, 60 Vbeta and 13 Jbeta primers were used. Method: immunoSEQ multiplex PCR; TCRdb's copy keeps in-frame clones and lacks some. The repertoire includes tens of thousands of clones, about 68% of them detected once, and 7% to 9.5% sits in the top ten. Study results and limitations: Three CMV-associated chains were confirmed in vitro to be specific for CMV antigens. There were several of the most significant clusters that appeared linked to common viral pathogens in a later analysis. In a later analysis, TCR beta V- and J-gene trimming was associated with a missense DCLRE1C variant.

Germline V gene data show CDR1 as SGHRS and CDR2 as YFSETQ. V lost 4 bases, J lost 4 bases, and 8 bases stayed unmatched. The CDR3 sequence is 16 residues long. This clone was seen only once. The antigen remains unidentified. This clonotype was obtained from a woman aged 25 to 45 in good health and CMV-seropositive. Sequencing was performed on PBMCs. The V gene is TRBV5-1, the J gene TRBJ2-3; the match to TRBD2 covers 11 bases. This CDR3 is CASSNSGTSGADTQYF. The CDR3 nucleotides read TGCGCCAGCAGCAATTCCGGGACTAGCGGCGCAGATACGCAGTATTTT.